One sample yielded the 28 T cell receptor beta chains listed below, sequenced in a study of PD-1 blockade in classical Hodgkin lymphoma. Data came from immunoSEQ multiplex PCR; TCRdb stores just in-frame clones and leaves some out. Seen here are 20,000 or so clones, roughly 77% observed once, and the top ten hold 15% to 20%. Every patient relapsed after autologous stem cell transplantation, and brentuximab vedotin exposure varied. Sequenced material: peripheral blood mononuclear cells (PBMCs), taken before the second cycle of nivolumab. These receptors came from a human donor with classical Hodgkin lymphoma.

CDR3 in amino acids: CASRRPDRVTEAFF. DNA of the CDR3: TGTGCCAGCAGGCGACCGGACAGGGTCACTGAAGCTTTCTTT. The chain joins TRBV6-6 to TRBJ1-1; 8 bases are shared with TRBD1. The CDR3 sequence is 14 residues long. The V and J ends lost 6 bases and 4 bases, in that order; junction bases with no gene match: 7. Germline CDR1 is MNHNY and CDR2 is SVGAGI (reference sequence).

This clone has just one count. The chain links TRBV28 to TRBJ2-5; D may be TRBD1 (6 bases). The V end lost 4 bases, the J end lost 3 bases, and 12 bases lay between the germline ends. Per germline, CDR1 MDHEN and CDR2 SYDVKM. The CDR3 contains 14 residues. The CDR3: CASSSFQGKETQYF. In DNA, the CDR3 is TGTGCCAGCAGTTCATTCCAGGGGAAAGAGACCCAGTACTTC.

The chain has TRBV6-5 and TRBJ1-5; 7 nucleotides agree with TRBD1. The CDR3 has 15 amino acids. Germline V gives CDR1 MNHEY, CDR2 SVGAGI. With V trimmed by 2 bases and J by 6 bases, 7 bases remained unmatched. The CDR3 loop reads CASSYQRQGLQPQHF. As DNA, the CDR3 is TGTGCCAGCAGTTACCAAAGACAGGGCCTTCAGCCCCAGCATTTT.

The chain uses TRBV4-3 and TRBJ1-5, with 10 nucleotides matching TRBD1. The CDR3 spans 16 residues. CDR1 and CDR2 (germline): LGHNA, YSLEER. The ends lost 0 bases at V and 5 bases at J; junction bases unmatched: 4. The CDR3 coding sequence is TGCGCCAGCAGCCAAGATGGCGGACAGGGGGATCAGCCCCAGCATTTT. Its translation is CASSQDGGQGDQPQHF.

The V gene is TRBV7-9, the J gene TRBJ1-2; possibly TRBD1 for D (6 bases). Germline V gives CDR1 SEHNR, CDR2 FQNEAQ (reference sequence). Trimming took 5 bases from V and 6 from J, leaving 13 bases between them. The CDR3 covers 13 residues. Written as DNA, the CDR3 is TGTGCCAGCAGCCAGGAGGGGGATGATGGCTACACCTTC. Amino acid sequence: CASSQEGDDGYTF. Together with reference TRBV7-9 and TRBJ1-2, the CDR3 gives the full variable domain: DTGVSQNPRHKITKRGQNVTFRCDPISEHNRLYWYRQTLGQGPEFLTYFQNEAQLEKSRLLSDRFSAERPKGSFSTLEIQRTEQGDSAMYLCASSQEGDDGYTFGSGTRLTVV.

This chain connects TRBV14 to TRBJ2-2; perhaps D is TRBD1 or TRBD2 (5 bases each). Per germline, CDR1 SGHDN and CDR2 FVKESK. The CDR3 covers 14 residues. Trimming cost V 1 base and J 6 bases, with 9 bases left between them. The CDR3 loop is CASSQVLGAGELFF. CDR3 nucleotide sequence: TGTGCCAGCAGCCAAGTTCTGGGGGCCGGGGAGCTGTTTTTT.

This clone was counted a single time. The chain recombines TRBV5-4 with TRBJ1-5, with a possible D match to TRBD1 (6 bases). The CDR3 has 15 residues. Looked up from germline, CDR1 is SGHNT and CDR2 is YYREEE (reference sequence). Trimming removed 2 bases at V and 6 bases at J, with 15 bases between. Here the CDR3 reads CASSLDRSTSQPQHF. CDR3 DNA: TGTGCCAGCAGCTTAGACAGGTCAACTTCTCAGCCCCAGCATTTT.

This rearrangement joins TRBV27 to TRBJ1-4; D is perhaps TRBD1 (5 bases). The ends were cut back, 5 bases at V and 7 bases at J, with 17 bases in the middle. The germline V gene has CDR1 MNHEY and CDR2 SMNVEV (reference sequence). This CDR3 has 15 residues. This CDR3 reads CASSAWGGVVEKLFF. Here the CDR3 DNA reads TGTGCCAGCAGTGCCTGGGGGGGGGTAGTTGAAAAACTGTTTTTT.

The rearrangement uses TRBV27 and TRBJ2-1; D may be TRBD2 (6 bases). The V gene's germline CDR1 is MNHEY and CDR2 SMNVEV (reference sequence). The V gene lost 6 bases and the J gene lost 4 bases, with 16 bases spanning the gap. The CDR3 has 15 amino acids. CDR3 sequence: CASRRVSGTYNEQFF. Here the CDR3 DNA reads TGTGCCAGCAGACGGGTTAGCGGTACGTACAATGAGCAGTTCTTC.

The V and J genes are TRBV6-5 and TRBJ2-7; 11 nucleotides match TRBD2. The V segment lost 5 bases and the J segment 4 bases; nucleotides outside the gene matches: 7. This CDR3 contains 15 residues. The V gene's germline CDR1 is MNHEY and CDR2 SVGAGI. The CDR3 DNA follows: TGTGCCAGCAGTGTAACACTAGCGGGGGCTTACGAGCAGTACTTC. Encoded protein: CASSVTLAGAYEQYF.

The rearrangement uses TRBV7-2 and TRBJ2-5, with 7 bases lining up with TRBD2. This CDR3 contains 17 residues. Germline CDR1 reads SGHTA; CDR2 reads FQGNSA. V lost 6 bases and J lost 4; bases outside the gene matches: 17. In DNA form, the CDR3 reads TGTGCCAGCAGTCCAGGCGGAGGCGGGAGTCTGAGAGAGACCCAGTACTTC. Amino acids: CASSPGGGGSLRETQYF. The complete variable domain, with remaining parts taken from reference TRBV7-2 and TRBJ2-5, reads GAGVSQSPSNKVTEKGKDVELRCDPISGHTALYWYRQSLGQGLEFLIYFQGNSAPDKSGLPSDRFSAERTGGSVSTLTIQRTQQEDSAVYLCASSPGGGGSLRETQYFGPGTRLLVL.

The chain joins TRBV5-1 to TRBJ1-2; D unresolved. V gave up 4 bases and J gave up 10 bases, with 14 bases separating them. Germline lookup yields CDR1 SGHRS and CDR2 YFSETQ. The CDR3 is 12 residues long. Here the CDR3 reads CASSGTRDLYTF. The CDR3, as DNA: TGCGCCAGCAGCGGCACAAGAGACCTCTACACCTTC.

V and J are TRBV10-2 and TRBJ1-5; a possible D gene is TRBD1 (5 bases). The CDR3 has 14 residues. V lost 2 bases and J 6 bases, leaving 11 bases between the germline ends. Germline V gene lookup returns CDR1 WSHSY and CDR2 SAAADI. CDR3 DNA sequence: TGCGCCAGCAGTGAGCCTGGGGGGGTTCAGCCCCAGCATTTT. It is translated as CASSEPGGVQPQHF.

The CDR3 loop is CASSRGGTDAYEQYV. The CDR3 DNA sequence: TGTGCCAGCAGTAGGGGCGGGACCGACGCCTACGAGCAGTACGTC. The chain links TRBV6-5 to TRBJ2-7; the D gene is possibly TRBD2 (6 bases). Trimming stripped 5 bases from V and 2 bases from J, with 16 bases between. Germline V gene data show CDR1 as MNHEY and CDR2 as SVGAGI. The length of the CDR3 is 15 residues.

The chain employs TRBV5-1 and TRBJ2-3, with a weak D call TRBD2 (5 bases). The CDR3 loop spans 15 amino acids. Germline assignment: CDR1 SGHRS and CDR2 YFSETQ. Trimming stripped 4 bases from V and 4 bases from J, with 16 bases between. CDR3 nucleotide sequence: TGCGCCAGCAGCCCTAGCACACTTAGGGCAGATACGCAGTATTTT. Protein: CASSPSTLRADTQYF.

J is TRBJ2-7 and V is TRBV2; 9 nucleotides agree with TRBD1. This CDR3 contains 14 residues. V dropped 8 bases and J dropped 0; count of bases not matched to a gene: 5. Germline CDR1 reads SNHLY; CDR2 reads FYNNEI. The CDR3 spells CASGDRALSYEQYF. In DNA form, the CDR3 reads TGTGCCAGCGGGGACAGGGCCCTCTCCTACGAGCAGTACTTC.

The rearrangement joins TRBV28 to TRBJ2-1; the D gene is possibly TRBD2 (6 bases). The V end was cut by 6 bases, the J end by 0 bases, with 15 bases between. This CDR3 is 16 amino acids long. The germline V gene encodes CDR1 MDHEN and CDR2 SYDVKM. CDR3 amino acids: CASRTGTSSSYNEQFF. DNA of the CDR3: TGTGCCAGCAGGACCGGGACTTCTAGCTCCTACAATGAGCAGTTCTTC.

The CDR3 DNA reads TGTGCCAGCAGCGAAAGGGGGGTTGTTCTTCTTGGGGCCAACGTCCTGACTTTC. Amino acids: CASSERGVVLLGANVLTF. This chain links TRBV7-2 with TRBJ2-6; D assignment may be TRBD1 or TRBD2 (6 bases each). CDR1 is SGHTA and CDR2 is FQGNSA in the germline V gene. The V gene lost 5 bases and the J gene lost 3 bases, with 20 bases spanning the gap. The CDR3 contains 18 residues.

This chain links TRBV6-1 with TRBJ2-1, with 9 bases matching TRBD2. The CDR3 contains 20 residues. Trimming took 2 bases from V and 0 from J; bases not matched to a gene: 14. Looked up from germline, CDR1 is MNHNS and CDR2 is SASEGT. The CDR3 sequence: CASSEWFSLAGYSSYNEQFF. CDR3 in DNA: TGTGCCAGCAGTGAATGGTTTTCTCTAGCGGGATATAGCTCCTACAATGAGCAGTTCTTC.

The chain recombines TRBV4-3 with TRBJ2-7; D is unresolved. Trimming took off 5 bases at V and 0 bases at J, with 17 bases between the two ends. CDR3 length: 16 amino acids. Germline CDR1 reads LGHNA; CDR2 reads YSLEER. For the CDR3, the DNA is TGCGCCAGCAGCGATGCAGTGGCGCGGCACTCCTACGAGCAGTACTTC. Encoded protein: CASSDAVARHSYEQYF.

This chain uses TRBV6-6 with TRBJ1-5; the match to TRBD1 covers 8 bases. This CDR3 has 14 amino acids. After removal of 7 bases from V and 5 bases from J, the junction contained 7 bases not matched to a gene. Germline lookup yields CDR1 MNHNY and CDR2 SVGAGI (reference sequence). In DNA, the CDR3 is TGTGCCAGCACCAGGACAGGGAGCCATCAGCCCCAGCATTTT. It yields the protein CASTRTGSHQPQHF.

J is TRBJ2-1 and V is TRBV4-1; 10 positions agree with TRBD2. Unmatched junction bases numbered 8, after V lost 0 bases and J lost 9 bases. The V gene's germline CDR1 is MGHRA and CDR2 YSYEKL. CDR3 length: 16 amino acids. The CDR3 loop is CASSQDPLAGAGEQFF. As DNA, the CDR3 is TGCGCCAGCAGCCAAGATCCCCTAGCGGGGGCGGGTGAGCAGTTCTTC.

The chain carries TRBV25-1 and TRBJ2-5; no firm D call. The CDR3 covers 15 residues. Looked up from germline, CDR1 is MGHDK and CDR2 is SYGVNS. V was shortened by 2 bases and J by 1 base, with 11 bases between the two germline ends. Here the CDR3 reads CASSEARDSQETQYF. CDR3 DNA: TGTGCCAGCAGTGAAGCAAGGGATTCCCAAGAGACCCAGTACTTC.

CDR3 nucleotides: TGTGCCAGCAGACCGACAGGGCCGGTCCACGAGCAGTACTTC. Protein product: CASRPTGPVHEQYF. The chain links TRBV27 to TRBJ2-7, with 7 bases identical to TRBD1. V lost 6 bases to trimming and J lost 5 bases; unmatched junction nucleotides: 10. Germline loops: CDR1 MNHEY, CDR2 SMNVEV (reference sequence). The CDR3 has 14 residues.

This clone showed up just once. CDR3 residues: CASSLTGANVLTF. The DNA for the CDR3 is TGTGCCAGCAGCTTAACTGGGGCCAACGTCCTGACTTTC. This sequence joins TRBV7-2 and TRBJ2-6; D is uncertain. This CDR3 comprises 13 residues. V shed 2 bases and J shed 2 bases, with 1 base lying between them. The germline V gene has CDR1 SGHTA and CDR2 FQGNSA. Full variable domain (outside the CDR3, taken from reference TRBV7-2 and TRBJ2-6): GAGVSQSPSNKVTEKGKDVELRCDPISGHTALYWYRQSLGQGLEFLIYFQGNSAPDKSGLPSDRFSAERTGGSVSTLTIQRTQQEDSAVYLCASSLTGANVLTFGAGSRLTVL.

The V gene is TRBV9, the J gene TRBJ1-3; no reliable D call. V was pared by 0 bases and J by 1 base, with 23 bases between. This CDR3 spans 20 amino acids. Germline V gene sequence: CDR1 SGDLS, CDR2 YYNGEE. The CDR3 sequence is CASSVDPAPGVGSSGNTIYF. The CDR3 bases are TGTGCCAGCAGCGTAGATCCCGCCCCGGGCGTAGGCTCATCTGGAAACACCATATATTTT.

This chain uses TRBV2 with TRBJ1-3, with D maybe TRBD1 (5 bases). The CDR3 has 14 residues. Between the trimmed V and J ends, which lost 5 bases and 3 bases, there was a span of 11 bases. Germline V CDR1 and CDR2: SNHLY, FYNNEI. CDR3 loop: CASSPRTSGNTIYF. The CDR3 DNA sequence: TGTGCCAGCAGTCCGAGGACAAGTGGAAACACCATATATTTT.

This clone was observed a handful of times. V usage is TRBV7-9 and J usage is TRBJ2-5; no definite D call. Germline values: CDR1 SEHNR, CDR2 FQNEAQ (reference sequence). This CDR3 contains 16 residues. V was cut by 1 base and J by 1 base, with 13 bases left in between. The CDR3: CASSLGITGLQETQYF. Here the CDR3 DNA reads TGTGCCAGCAGCTTAGGCATTACGGGTCTCCAAGAGACCCAGTACTTC. The whole variable domain, remainder taken from reference TRBV7-9 and TRBJ2-5, is DTGVSQNPRHKITKRGQNVTFRCDPISEHNRLYWYRQTLGQGPEFLTYFQNEAQLEKSRLLSDRFSAERPKGSFSTLEIQRTEQGDSAMYLCASSLGITGLQETQYFGPGTRLLVL.